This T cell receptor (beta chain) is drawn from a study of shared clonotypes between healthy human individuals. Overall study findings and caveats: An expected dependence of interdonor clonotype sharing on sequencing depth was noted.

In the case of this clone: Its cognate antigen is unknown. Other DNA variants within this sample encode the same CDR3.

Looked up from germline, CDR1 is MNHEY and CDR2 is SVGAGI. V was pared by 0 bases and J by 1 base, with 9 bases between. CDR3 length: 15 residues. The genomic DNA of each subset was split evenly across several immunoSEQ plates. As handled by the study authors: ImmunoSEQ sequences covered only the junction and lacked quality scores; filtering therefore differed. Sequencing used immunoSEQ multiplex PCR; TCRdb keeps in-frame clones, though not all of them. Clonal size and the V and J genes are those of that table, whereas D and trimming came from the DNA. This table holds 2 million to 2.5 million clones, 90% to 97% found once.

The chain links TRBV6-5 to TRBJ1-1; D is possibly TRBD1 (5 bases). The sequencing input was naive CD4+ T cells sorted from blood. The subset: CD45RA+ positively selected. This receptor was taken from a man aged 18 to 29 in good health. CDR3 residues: CASSYSWQGNTEAFF. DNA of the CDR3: TGTGCCAGCAGTTACTCGTGGCAGGGGAACACTGAAGCTTTCTTT.